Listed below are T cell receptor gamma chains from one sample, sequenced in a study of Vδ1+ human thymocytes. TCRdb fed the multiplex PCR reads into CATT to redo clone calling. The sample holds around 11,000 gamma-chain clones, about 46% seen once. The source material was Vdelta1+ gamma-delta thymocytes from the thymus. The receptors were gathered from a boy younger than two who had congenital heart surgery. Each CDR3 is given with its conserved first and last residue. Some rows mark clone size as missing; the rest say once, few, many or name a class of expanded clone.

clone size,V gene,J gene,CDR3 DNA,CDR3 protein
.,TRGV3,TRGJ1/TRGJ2,TGTGCCACCTGGGAGGGTAGTCATAAGAAACTCTTT,CATWEGSHKKLF
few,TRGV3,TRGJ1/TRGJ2,TGTGCCACCTGGGACATACCGGTTTATTATAAGAAACTCTTT,CATWDIPVYYKKLF
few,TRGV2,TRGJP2,TGTGCCACCTGGGACGGGCAGTTAAGTGATTGGATCAAGACGTTT,CATWDGQLSDWIKTF
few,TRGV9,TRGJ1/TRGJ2,TGTGCCTTGTGGGAGGTGCGATATAAGAAAATATTT,CALWEVRYKKIF
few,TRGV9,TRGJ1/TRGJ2,TGTGCCTTGTGGGAGTCCGAGGAATATTATAAGAAACTCTTT,CALWESEEYYKKLF
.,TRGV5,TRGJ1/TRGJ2,TGTGCCACCTGGGACAGGCCGTCCGTCTATTATAAGAAACTCTTT,CATWDRPSVYYKKLF
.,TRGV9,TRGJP,TGTGCCTTGTGGGAGGTCATACAAGAGTTGGGCAAAAAAATCAAGGTATTT,CALWEVIQELGKKIKVF
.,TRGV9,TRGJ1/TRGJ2,TGTGCCTTGTGGGAGGTGCTGTTCGTTTGGAAACTCTTT,CALWEVLFVWKLF
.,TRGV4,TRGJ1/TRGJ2,TGTGCCACCTGGGAAGTTTATTATAAGAAACTCTTT,CATWEVYYKKLF
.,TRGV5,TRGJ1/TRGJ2,TGTGCCACCGGGGACAGGCGGGATTATAAGAAACTCTTT,CATGDRRDYKKLF
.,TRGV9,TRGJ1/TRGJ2,TGTGCCTTGTGGGAGAATCCTTATTATAAGAAACTCTTT,CALWENPYYKKLF
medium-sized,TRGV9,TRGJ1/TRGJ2,TGTGCCTTGTGGGAGCTGAATTATTATAAGAAACTCTTT,CALWELNYYKKLF
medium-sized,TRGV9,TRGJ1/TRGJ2,TGTGCCTTGTGGGAGGATAAGAAACTCTTT,CALWEDKKLF
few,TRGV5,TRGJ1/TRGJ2,TGTGCCACCTGGGACAGGCGCGAGTATAAGAAACTCTTT,CATWDRREYKKLF
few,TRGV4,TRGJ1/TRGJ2,TGTGCCACCTGGGATGGTCTCCCTTATTATAAGAAACTCTTT,CATWDGLPYYKKLF
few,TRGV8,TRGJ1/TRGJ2,TGTGCCACCTGGGATAGCCTGCTCTATTATAAGAAACTCTTT,CATWDSLLYYKKLF
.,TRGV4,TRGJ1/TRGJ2,TGTGCCACCTGGGATGGATCGATTTATTATAAGAAACTCTTT,CATWDGSIYYKKLF
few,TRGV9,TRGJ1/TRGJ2,TGTGCCTTGTGGGAGGTGGTTAGGGAGAAACTCTTT,CALWEVVREKLF
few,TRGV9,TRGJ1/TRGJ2,TGTGCCTTGTGCGAGCTGCTTTATTATAAGAAACTCTTT,CALCELLYYKKLF
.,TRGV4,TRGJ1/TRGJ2,TGTGCCACCTGGGATGGGCCGGAGAAACTCTTT,CATWDGPEKLF
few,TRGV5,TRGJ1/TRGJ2,TGTGCCACCTGGAACTTGGGTGTTCATAAGAAACTCTTT,CATWNLGVHKKLF
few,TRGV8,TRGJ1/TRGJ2,TGCGCCACCTGGGATATGAATTATTATAAGAAACTCTTT,CATWDMNYYKKLF
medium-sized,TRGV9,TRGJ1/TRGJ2,TGTGCCTTGTGGGAGGTGCAAAAGAAACTCTTT,CALWEVQKKLF
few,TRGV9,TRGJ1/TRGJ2,TGTGCCTTGTGGGATCCTTTTATGGGGAAACTCTTT,CALWDPFMGKLF